Listed below are T cell receptor beta chains from one sample, sequenced in a study of neurological immune-mediated disorders. TCRdb reprocessed the 5' RACE reads via MiXCR and lists one record per CDR3 protein. The table lists 81,000 or so distinct CDR3 sequences, around 13% of them singletons, with roughly 4.8% in the top ten. The sample taken for sequencing was PBMCs. These receptors originate from a female donor with HTLV-1-associated myelopathy (HAM/TSP). The CDR3 runs from the conserved cysteine through the conserved F or W. D genes are given only for firm matches. Clone size is stated in some rows and not others, as once, few, many or a class when expanded.

clone_size	d_call	v_call	j_call	cdr3_aa	cdr3_nt
many	.	TRBV5-1	TRBJ2-7	CASSSPSYGAGDEQYF	TGCGCCAGCAGCTCCCCCAGCTACGGAGCTGGAGACGAGCAGTACTTC
.	.	TRBV10-3	TRBJ2-7	CAISESGLPGGDEQYF	TGTGCCATCAGTGAGTCCGGACTCCCTGGGGGAGACGAGCAGTACTTC
.	.	TRBV5-1	TRBJ1-4	CASSFGPGEKLFF	TGCGCCAGCAGCTTCGGACCGGGGGAAAAACTGTTTTTT
many	TRBD2	TRBV28	TRBJ2-3	CASSPSRTSGADTQYF	TGTGCCAGCAGTCCCTCGCGGACTAGCGGAGCAGATACGCAGTATTTT
few	TRBD2	TRBV20-1	TRBJ2-3	CSATDWGRGTDTQYF	TGCAGTGCTACGGACTGGGGGAGGGGTACAGATACGCAGTATTTT
.	.	TRBV20-1	TRBJ2-1	CSARVRAYYNEQFF	TGCAGTGCTAGAGTCAGGGCGTATTACAATGAGCAGTTCTTC
.	.	TRBV6-5	TRBJ2-7	CASSYSRGNYEQYF	TGTGCCAGCAGTTACTCGAGAGGCAACTACGAGCAGTACTTC
.	.	TRBV2	TRBJ1-1	CASGDDRGTKNTEAFF	TGTGCCAGCGGGGACGACCGAGGGACTAAGAACACTGAAGCTTTCTTT
few	TRBD2	TRBV28	TRBJ2-3	CASSFRAGREGTDTQYF	TGTGCCAGCAGTTTTAGGGCGGGCAGGGAGGGGACAGATACGCAGTATTTT
.	.	TRBV28	TRBJ2-3	CASSPRLVGTDTQYF	TGTGCCAGCAGTCCTAGACTAGTGGGCACAGATACGCAGTATTTT
many	TRBD2	TRBV12-3/TRBV12-4	TRBJ2-3	CASSLRAGGPDTQYF	TGTGCCAGCAGTTTAAGAGCGGGGGGTCCAGATACGCAGTATTTT
few	.	TRBV7-2	TRBJ2-2	CASSFSRNTGELFF	TGTGCCAGCAGCTTTAGCAGGAACACCGGGGAGCTGTTTTTT
many	TRBD2	TRBV20-1	TRBJ2-3	CSAKRGSGGTDTQYF	TGCAGTGCTAAAAGGGGTAGCGGGGGCACAGATACGCAGTATTTT
many	TRBD1	TRBV12-3/TRBV12-4	TRBJ2-4	CASSYRGQGGSKNIQYF	TGTGCCAGCAGTTACCGTGGACAGGGGGGATCCAAAAACATTCAGTACTTC
many	.	TRBV27	TRBJ2-3	CVSSYRGPDTQYF	TGTGTCAGCAGTTACCGGGGACCAGATACGCAGTATTTT
many	.	TRBV6-5	TRBJ2-7	CASSLTGHQKEQYF	TGTGCCAGCAGTCTGACGGGACATCAGAAAGAGCAGTACTTC
many	.	TRBV4-2	TRBJ1-1	CASSQEFEVVYTEAFF	TGTGCCAGCAGCCAAGAGTTCGAGGTCGTTTACACTGAAGCTTTCTTT
.	TRBD2	TRBV7-9	TRBJ2-2	CASSSSRGGNGELFF	TGTGCCAGCAGCTCGTCGCGGGGGGGCAACGGGGAGCTGTTTTTT
many	TRBD2	TRBV5-1	TRBJ2-7	CASSIGLAGSGSEQYF	TGCGCCAGCAGTATAGGACTAGCGGGTTCCGGTAGCGAGCAGTACTTC
many	TRBD2	TRBV20-1	TRBJ2-1	CSALSFTGGGSSYNEQFF	TGCAGTGCTCTCTCGTTTACGGGCGGGGGGAGCTCCTACAATGAGCAGTTCTTC
many	.	TRBV15	TRBJ1-6	CATSRVRSSYNSPLHF	TGTGCCACCAGCAGAGTGAGGAGCTCCTATAATTCACCCCTCCACTTT
many	TRBD2	TRBV5-5	TRBJ2-3	CASSLHFLAGVSTDTQYF	TGTGCCAGCAGCTTGCATTTTCTAGCGGGGGTGAGCACAGATACGCAGTATTTT
many	TRBD1	TRBV10-3	TRBJ1-1	CAISEPLGTVNTEAFF	TGTGCCATCAGTGAGCCGCTCGGGACAGTGAACACTGAAGCTTTCTTT
many	.	TRBV5-1	TRBJ2-5	CASSRDGQETQYF	TGTGCCAGCAGCCGGGACGGCCAAGAGACCCAGTACTTC
many	.	TRBV2	TRBJ1-1	CATQPGRGKTEAFF	TGTGCCACACAACCGGGCAGGGGAAAGACTGAAGCTTTCTTT
medium-sized	.	TRBV15	TRBJ1-1	CATTLWVGTEAFF	TGTGCCACCACCTTGTGGGTCGGCACTGAAGCTTTCTTT
many	TRBD2	TRBV20-1	TRBJ2-3	CSASSSGGGTDTQYF	TGCAGTGCCTCTAGTAGCGGGGGGGGCACAGATACGCAGTATTTT
many	TRBD2	TRBV7-2	TRBJ2-1	CASSHPGGAHNEQFF	TGTGCCAGCAGCCACCCGGGGGGGGCTCACAATGAGCAGTTCTTC
.	.	TRBV5-1	TRBJ2-5	CASSSHLVSDVQETQYF	TGCGCCAGCAGCTCACATCTGGTTTCAGACGTCCAAGAGACCCAGTACTTC
medium-sized	.	TRBV5-1	TRBJ1-5	CASSLDGGNQPQHF	TGCGCCAGCAGCTTGGATGGTGGCAATCAGCCCCAGCATTTT
many	.	TRBV5-1	TRBJ1-4	CASSATGTNEKLFF	TGCGCCAGCAGCGCAACAGGAACTAATGAAAAACTGTTTTTT
many	.	TRBV20-1	TRBJ1-2	CSARGEEDGYTF	TGCAGTGCTAGGGGGGAAGAAGATGGCTACACCTTC
many	TRBD1	TRBV7-2	TRBJ2-7	CASSSRTGLFEQYF	TGTGCCAGCAGCTCCCGGACAGGGCTCTTCGAGCAGTACTTC
few	.	TRBV12-3/TRBV12-4	TRBJ2-1	CASSSVALGWYNEQFF	TGTGCCAGCAGTTCCGTCGCTCTTGGCTGGTACAATGAGCAGTTCTTC
many	.	TRBV7-2	TRBJ1-4	CASSSSYAGRNEKLFF	TGTGCCAGCAGCTCCAGTTACGCTGGGCGAAATGAAAAACTGTTTTTT
many	.	TRBV6-2/TRBV6-3	TRBJ2-7	CAIAVRTYEQYF	TGTGCCATCGCAGTGCGAACCTACGAGCAGTACTTC
many	.	TRBV6-5	TRBJ1-1	CASSPETMNTEAFF	TGTGCCAGCAGTCCGGAAACAATGAACACTGAAGCTTTCTTT
many	TRBD1	TRBV18	TRBJ2-6	CASSPTGNGANVLTF	TGTGCCAGCTCGCCGACAGGGAACGGGGCCAACGTCCTGACTTTC
.	.	TRBV5-1	TRBJ2-5	CASSLAGGREIQYF	TGCGCCAGCAGCTTGGCCGGCGGAAGGGAGATCCAGTACTTC
many	.	TRBV24-1	TRBJ2-6	CATSDGGSGANVLTF	TGTGCCACCAGTGATGGGGGATCCGGGGCCAACGTCCTGACTTTC
many	.	TRBV29-1	TRBJ1-1	CSVEGERRRNF	TGCAGCGTTGAGGGGGAACGACGACGGAACTTT
many	TRBD1	TRBV12-3/TRBV12-4	TRBJ1-2	CASNRDSGGYTF	TGTGCCAGCAACCGGGACAGTGGTGGCTACACCTTC
many	TRBD2	TRBV5-1	TRBJ2-1	CASSTALAGGLANEQFF	TGCGCCAGCAGCACCGCCCTAGCGGGGGGGCTAGCCAATGAGCAGTTCTTC
.	.	TRBV5-5	TRBJ2-3	CASSFVARRDTQYF	TGTGCCAGCAGCTTCGTGGCGCGAAGAGATACGCAGTATTTT
few	.	TRBV20-1	TRBJ2-7	CSAGSPRTESYEQYF	TGCAGTGCTGGATCCCCCCGGACAGAGTCCTACGAGCAGTACTTC
.	.	TRBV7-9	TRBJ2-7	CTSSLGINRDLSYEQYF	TGTACCAGCAGCTTAGGGATTAACCGGGACCTCTCCTACGAGCAGTACTTC
medium-sized	.	TRBV28	TRBJ2-1	CASSLTSGNEQFF	TGTGCCAGCAGTTTAACCTCGGGGAATGAGCAGTTCTTC
many	.	TRBV5-6	TRBJ2-7	CASSDSYEQYF	TGTGCCAGCAGCGACTCCTACGAGCAGTACTTC
many	.	TRBV27	TRBJ2-6	CASSSNGFSGANVLTF	TGTGCCAGCAGTTCTAACGGGTTCTCTGGGGCCAACGTCCTGACTTTC
many	TRBD1	TRBV5-1	TRBJ2-1	CASSQGTGLNEQFF	TGCGCCAGCAGCCAAGGGACAGGGCTAAATGAGCAGTTCTTC